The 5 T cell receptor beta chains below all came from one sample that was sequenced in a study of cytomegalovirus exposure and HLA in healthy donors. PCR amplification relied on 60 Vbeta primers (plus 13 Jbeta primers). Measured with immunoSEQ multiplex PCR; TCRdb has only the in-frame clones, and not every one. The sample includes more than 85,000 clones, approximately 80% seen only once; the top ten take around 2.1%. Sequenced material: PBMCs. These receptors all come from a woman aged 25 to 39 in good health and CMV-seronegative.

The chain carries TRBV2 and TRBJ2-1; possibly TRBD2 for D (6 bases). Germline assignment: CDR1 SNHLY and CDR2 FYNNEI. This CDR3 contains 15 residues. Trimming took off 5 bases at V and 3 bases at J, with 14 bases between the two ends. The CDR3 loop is CASSRTTSGYNEQFF. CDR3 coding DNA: TGTGCCAGCAGTAGGACTACATCCGGCTACAATGAGCAGTTCTTC. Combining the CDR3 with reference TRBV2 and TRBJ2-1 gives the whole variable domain EPEVTQTPSHQVTQMGQEVILRCVPISNHLYFYWYRQILGQKVEFLVSFYNNEISEKSEIFDDQFSVERPDGSNFTLKIRSTKLEDSAMYFCASSRTTSGYNEQFFGPGTRLTVL.

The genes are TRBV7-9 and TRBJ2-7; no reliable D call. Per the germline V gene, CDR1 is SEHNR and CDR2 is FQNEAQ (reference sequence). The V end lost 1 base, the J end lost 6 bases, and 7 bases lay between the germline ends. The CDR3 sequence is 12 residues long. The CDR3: CASSLDYREQYF. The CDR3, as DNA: TGTGCCAGCAGCTTAGATTATCGCGAGCAGTACTTC.

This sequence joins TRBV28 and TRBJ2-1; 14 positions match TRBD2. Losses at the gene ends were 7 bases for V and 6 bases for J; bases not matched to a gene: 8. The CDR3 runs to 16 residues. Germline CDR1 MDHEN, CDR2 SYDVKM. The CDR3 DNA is TGTGCCAGCACTCAGAGGGGGACTAGCGGGAGCAATGAGCAGTTCTTC. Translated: CASTQRGTSGSNEQFF.

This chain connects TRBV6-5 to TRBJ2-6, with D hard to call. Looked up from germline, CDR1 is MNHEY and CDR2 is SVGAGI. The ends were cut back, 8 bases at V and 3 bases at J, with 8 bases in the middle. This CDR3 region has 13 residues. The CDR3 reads CASGSGGANVLTF. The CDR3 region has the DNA TGTGCCAGCGGGTCGGGTGGGGCCAACGTCCTGACTTTC.

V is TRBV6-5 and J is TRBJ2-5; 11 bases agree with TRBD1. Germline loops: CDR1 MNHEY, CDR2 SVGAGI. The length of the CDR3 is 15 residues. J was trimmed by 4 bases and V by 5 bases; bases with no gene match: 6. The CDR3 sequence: CASSGGQGAGETQYF. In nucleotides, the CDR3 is TGTGCCAGCAGTGGTGGACAGGGGGCGGGAGAGACCCAGTACTTC.